The 13 T cell receptor beta chains presented below share a single source sample, sequenced in a study of CD8+CD57+ T cells in acquired aplastic anemia. Genomic DNA templated the TCR beta VDJ and CDR3 profiling. One entry per CDR3 protein, called by TCRdb with MiXCR from the reads. The table includes 190,000 or so distinct CDR3 sequences, about 59% detected once. Material: sorted CD4+, CD8+, or CD8+CD57+ T cells (not recorded which) from PBMCs. All receptors derive from a human donor in good health.

The sample holds many counts of this clonotype. In DNA form, the CDR3 reads TGTGCCAGCAGATCCGGGACAGGGGACCACGAGCAGTACTTC. Protein product: CASRSGTGDHEQYF. The chain has TRBV2 and TRBJ2-7, with 10 bases that match TRBD1. There are 14 residues in the CDR3. Germline V gene data show CDR1 as SNHLY and CDR2 as FYNNEI. The J segment lost 5 bases and the V segment lost 6 bases, leaving 7 bases of the junction unmatched.

V is TRBV29-1 and J is TRBJ2-5; tentatively, D is TRBD2 (6 bases). Germline CDR1 is SQVTM and CDR2 is ANQGSEA. The CDR3 runs to 12 residues. Trimming stripped 7 bases from V and 5 bases from J, with 14 bases between. CDR3 amino acids: CSGGLSQETQYF. CDR3 nucleotide sequence: TGCAGCGGTGGACTATCTCAGGAGACCCAGTACTTC.

This clonotype was counted at least ten times. V and J are TRBV13 and TRBJ2-7, with TRBD2 matching over 9 bases. The CDR3 covers 15 residues. The V gene's germline CDR1 is PRHDT and CDR2 FYEKMQ (reference sequence). V dropped 5 bases and J dropped 1; count of bases not matched to a gene: 6. CDR3 in amino acids: CASSMTSGPSYEQYF. In nucleotides, the CDR3 is TGTGCCAGCAGCATGACTAGCGGTCCTTCCTACGAGCAGTACTTC.

Points on this clonotype: Germline and junction disagree at one end, which may indicate a read error. The chain carries TRBV30 and TRBJ2-3; D unresolved. Germline V gene sequence: CDR1 GTSNPN, CDR2 SVGIG (reference sequence). This CDR3 is built from 11 residues. CDR3 DNA: TGTGCCTGTGATGCCACAGATACACAGTATTTT. As protein: CACDATDTQYF.

Many counts were recorded for this clonotype. J is TRBJ1-1 and V is TRBV7-8; D ambiguous. V lost 2 bases and J 3 bases, leaving 4 bases between the germline ends. There are 12 residues in the CDR3. Germline V gene sequence: CDR1 SGHVS, CDR2 FQNEAQ. CDR3 sequence (DNA): TGTGCCAGCAGCTTAAAGGACACTGAAGCTTTCTTT. Its protein product is CASSLKDTEAFF.

The V and J genes are TRBV10-2 and TRBJ2-7; a weak D match, TRBD2 (5 bases). CDR3 length: 13 amino acids. CDR1 WSHSY and CDR2 SAAADI come from the germline V gene. V shed 6 bases and J shed 2 bases, with 11 bases lying between them. CDR3 region: CASRPAETYEQYF. CDR3 in DNA: TGCGCCAGCAGACCAGCGGAAACCTACGAGCAGTACTTC.

The gene calls are TRBV19 and TRBJ2-2; TRBD2 agrees at 9 bases. This CDR3 is 16 amino acids long. Germline trimming cut 6 bases from V and 4 bases from J; bases unmatched to any gene: 9. The germline V gene encodes CDR1 LNHDA and CDR2 SQIVND (reference sequence). CDR3 bases: TGTGCCAGTAGGGAGCGGGGGGCCCTGGGCACCGGGGAGCTGTTTTTT. Encoded protein: CASRERGALGTGELFF.

The rearrangement uses TRBV19 and TRBJ2-6; D gene ambiguous. Germline V gene data show CDR1 as LNHDA and CDR2 as SQIVND (reference sequence). This CDR3 spans 13 amino acids. V lost 11 bases, J lost 2 bases, and 10 bases lay in between. CDR3 loop: CASSVTGANVLTF. For the CDR3, the DNA is TGTGCCTCGTCGGTTACTGGGGCCAACGTCCTGACTTTC.

This clonotype showed up just once. The rearrangement uses TRBV5-1 and TRBJ1-1; the D is unclear. V was pared by 4 bases and J by 7 bases, with 20 bases between. Germline V lookup: CDR1 SGHRS, CDR2 YFSETQ. The CDR3 is 15 residues long. CDR3 loop: CASSPGGVITNEAFF. The DNA for the CDR3 is TGCGCCAGCAGCCCTGGCGGGGTCATTACTAATGAAGCTTTCTTT.

The rearrangement joins TRBV9 to TRBJ2-7, with TRBD1 identical over 10 bases. Unmatched junction bases numbered 2, after V lost 4 bases and J lost 7 bases. CDR3 length: 12 residues. Germline values: CDR1 SGDLS, CDR2 YYNGEE. DNA for the CDR3: TGTGCCAGCAGCTGGACAGGGGGGGAGCAGTACTTC. It specifies CASSWTGGEQYF.

The chain links TRBV9 to TRBJ2-7; a possible D gene is TRBD1 (7 bases). Germline V gene sequence: CDR1 SGDLS, CDR2 YYNGEE. This CDR3 region has 15 residues. Trimming shortened V by 3 bases and J by 2 bases, and 15 bases separated the two germline ends. The CDR3 nucleotides are TGTGCCAGCAGCGGGGGGGACAGTACAACCTACGAGCAGTACTTC. Amino acid sequence: CASSGGDSTTYEQYF.

This chain links TRBV5-1 with TRBJ2-7; TRBD1 agrees at 9 bases. The CDR3 sequence is 15 residues long. The junction had 7 bases not matched to a gene; V was cut back by 0 bases and J by 6 bases. Germline assignment: CDR1 SGHRS and CDR2 YFSETQ. This chain's CDR3 is CASSLAGQGPTEQYF. The CDR3 DNA sequence: TGCGCCAGCAGCTTGGCTGGACAGGGGCCTACCGAGCAGTACTTC. Together with reference TRBV5-1 and TRBJ2-7, the CDR3 gives the full variable domain: KAGVTQTPRYLIKTRGQQVTLSCSPISGHRSVSWYQQTPGQGLQFLFEYFSETQRNKGNFPGRFSGRQFSNSRSEMNVSTLELGDSALYLCASSLAGQGPTEQYFGPGTRLTVT.

The chain is built from TRBV9 and TRBJ2-5, with D perhaps being TRBD1 or TRBD2 (5 bases each). This CDR3 region has 13 residues. Trimming left V 4 bases short and J 2 bases short, with 9 bases between. Germline-derived CDR1 and CDR2 are SGDLS and YYNGEE. CDR3 in DNA: TGTGCCAGCAGCAGGGGACCTCAAGAGACCCAGTACTTC. This gives the protein CASSRGPQETQYF.